Reported below is one TCR beta chain. The data belong to a study of OX40 agonist ivuxolimab in advanced cancers. Study summary: Patients were treated with intravenous ivuxolimab, dosed at 0.01 to 10 mg/kg and infused every 2 weeks.

TCRdb keeps only in-frame clones here, not all; method: immunoSEQ multiplex PCR. The sample shows 80,000 or so clones, around 86% of them seen only once. The CDR3 has 14 amino acids. Per the germline V gene, CDR1 is MNHNS and CDR2 is SASEGT. V was clipped by 6 bases and J by 1 base, with 12 bases between them. This sequence originates from an adult with an advanced solid tumor such as melanoma, head and neck, liver or kidney cancer. The sequencing used CD4+ or CD8+ T cells sorted from blood, collected in a trial of the OX40 agonist ivuxolimab. The chain couples TRBV6-1 to TRBJ1-1; D gene ambiguous. CDR3 sequence (DNA): TGTGCCAGCAGCCCTCCGTGGGGGAACACTGAAGCTTTCTTT. Protein product: CASSPPWGNTEAFF.